This is a list of T cell receptor beta chains from one sample in a study of blood T cell repertoires in COVID-19. Profiling relied on immunoSEQ multiplex PCR, and the TCRdb table lists in-frame clones only, not all of them. This sample yields some 340,000 clones, of which roughly 90% are seen a single time; around 3.9% belongs to the top ten. Sequencing input: PBMCs or T cells enriched from blood (not recorded which). Receptors originate from a woman in her 30s who had been exposed to COVID-19. Each CDR3 is given with its conserved first and last residue. The D gene is left open where the match is weak. Clone size is not always given. Where it is, it says once, few, many or a class for expanded clones.

clone_size	v_call	j_call	d_call	cdr3_aa	cdr3_nt
-	TRBV2	TRBJ2-3	TRBD1	CASSLLRGSTDTQYF	TGTGCCAGCAGCCTCCTCAGGGGGAGCACAGATACGCAGTATTTT
-	TRBV7-2	TRBJ2-1	-	CASSLVGGWYEQFF	TGTGCCAGCAGCTTAGTCGGGGGATGGTATGAGCAGTTCTTC
once	TRBV7-9	TRBJ1-2	-	CASSLAGSSNYGYTF	TGTGCCAGCAGCTTAGCAGGGAGTTCTAACTATGGCTACACCTTC
-	TRBV9	TRBJ2-6	TRBD1	CASSNDRASGANVLTF	TGTGCCAGCAGCAACGACAGGGCCTCTGGGGCCAACGTCCTGACTTTC
once	TRBV10-3	TRBJ2-5	-	CATNQGGGEETQYF	TGTGCCACCAACCAGGGGGGCGGGGAAGAGACCCAGTACTTC
-	TRBV21-1	TRBJ1-6	-	CASSSQGWQSSYNSPLHF	TGTGCCAGCAGCTCCCAGGGCTGGCAAAGCTCCTATAATTCACCCCTCCACTTT
few	TRBV11-3	TRBJ1-1	-	CASSLGVANTEAFF	TGTGCCAGCAGCTTAGGAGTCGCGAACACTGAAGCTTTCTTT
-	TRBV29-1	TRBJ2-7	-	CSVEDRTGKSYEQYF	TGCAGCGTTGAAGACCGAACAGGGAAATCCTACGAGCAGTACTTC
-	TRBV4-3	TRBJ1-2	-	CASSQDAGGANYGYTF	TGCGCCAGCAGCCAAGATGCGGGGGGCGCGAACTATGGCTACACCTTC
-	TRBV5-1	TRBJ2-7	TRBD2	CASSLATGLLYEQYF	TGCGCCAGCAGCTTGGCCACGGGACTACTCTACGAGCAGTACTTC
-	TRBV20-1	TRBJ1-2	-	CSASVLGAGGGYTF	TGCAGTGCTAGTGTACTCGGAGCCGGGGGTGGCTACACCTTC
few	TRBV6-7	TRBJ1-5	-	CASSYSQKNQPQHF	TGTGCCAGCAGTTACTCCCAGAAGAATCAGCCCCAGCATTTT
-	TRBV25-1	TRBJ2-1	TRBD1	CASSEPGTGFLHEQFF	TGTGCCAGCAGTGAGCCCGGGACAGGGTTTCTTCATGAGCAGTTCTTC
-	TRBV15	TRBJ1-6	TRBD1	CATGTRDSNYNSPLHF	TGTGCCACCGGTACAAGGGACAGTAATTATAATTCACCCCTCCACTTT
-	TRBV28	TRBJ1-6	-	CASRHREGSPLHF	TGTGCCAGCAGGCACAGGGAGGGCTCACCCCTCCACTTT
-	TRBV7-9	TRBJ1-2	TRBD1	CASRRTGDGYTF	TGTGCCAGCAGACGGACAGGGGATGGCTACACCTTC
-	TRBV5-4	TRBJ2-5	TRBD2	CASSRGTAGDETQYF	TGTGCCAGCAGCCGCGGAACAGCGGGGGACGAGACCCAGTACTTC
-	TRBV14	TRBJ1-2	-	CASSSYYGYTF	TGTGCCAGCAGCTCCTACTATGGCTACACCTTC
once	TRBV9	TRBJ1-4	-	CASSVVGGDEKLFF	TGTGCCAGCAGCGTAGTGGGGGGGGATGAAAAACTGTTTTTT
-	TRBV4-1	TRBJ2-7	TRBD1	CASSQPLRGQGAFEQYF	TGCGCCAGCAGCCAACCGCTTCGGGGACAGGGGGCGTTCGAGCAGTACTTC
-	TRBV5-1	TRBJ2-7	TRBD1	CASSGGQVNLAEQYF	TGCGCCAGCAGCGGCGGACAGGTTAACCTTGCAGAGCAGTACTTC
-	TRBV3-1/TRBV3-2	TRBJ1-2	-	CASSQDIYGYTF	TGTGCCAGCAGCCAAGACATCTATGGCTACACCTTC
-	TRBV7-9	TRBJ1-2	TRBD1	CASSPIGQGTYGYTF	TGTGCCAGCAGCCCTATCGGACAGGGGACTTATGGCTACACCTTC
-	TRBV7-9	TRBJ1-6	-	CASSPGSERSSYNSPLHF	TGTGCCAGCAGCCCTGGGAGTGAAAGGAGCTCCTATAATTCACCCCTCCACTTT
-	TRBV29-1	TRBJ1-1	-	CSVEPFTEAFF	TGCAGCGTTGAACCATTCACTGAAGCTTTCTTT
once	TRBV12-3/TRBV12-4	TRBJ2-4	-	CASRPQGFGIQYF	TGTGCCAGCAGGCCCCAGGGATTCGGCATTCAGTACTTC
once	TRBV19	TRBJ2-1	TRBD2	CASNDLAGGTYNEQFF	TGTGCCAGTAACGATCTAGCGGGGGGAACCTACAATGAGCAGTTCTTC
-	TRBV2	TRBJ2-5	-	CASTGGLGEGTQYF	TGTGCCAGCACCGGGGGACTGGGGGAAGGGACCCAGTACTTC
-	TRBV10-1	TRBJ2-3	-	CATWRGGTDTQYF	TGCGCCACCTGGCGGGGAGGCACAGATACGCAGTATTTT
-	TRBV10-3	TRBJ2-3	TRBD2	CAISRLAGDTDTQYF	TGTGCCATCAGCCGACTAGCGGGGGACACAGATACGCAGTATTTT
few	TRBV5-1	TRBJ1-4	-	CASSPVAANEKLFF	TGCGCCAGCAGCCCAGTGGCAGCTAATGAAAAACTGTTTTTT
-	TRBV7-2	TRBJ1-6	TRBD1	CASSLRPMGMTGSNSPLHF	TGTGCCAGCAGCTTGCGACCAATGGGGATGACAGGGTCTAATTCACCCCTCCACTTT
-	TRBV9	TRBJ2-3	TRBD2	CASSVLAGGDTQYF	TGTGCCAGCAGCGTACTAGCGGGGGGGGATACGCAGTATTTT
-	TRBV19	TRBJ1-2	-	CASSDRTAYGYTF	TGTGCCAGTAGTGACAGGACAGCCTATGGCTACACCTTC
-	TRBV30	TRBJ1-3	-	CAWSVTTTIYF	TGTGCCTGGAGTGTTACAACCACCATATATTTT
few	TRBV7-2	TRBJ1-1	-	CASSLVLGQNTEAFF	TGTGCCAGCAGCTTAGTTTTGGGACAGAACACTGAAGCTTTCTTT
few	TRBV10-3	TRBJ2-7	TRBD2	CAISRSGDVGEQYF	TGTGCCATCAGTCGGAGCGGGGACGTTGGCGAGCAGTACTTC
-	TRBV18	TRBJ2-7	-	CASSPLPGDYEQYF	TGTGCCAGCTCACCACTCCCAGGGGACTACGAGCAGTACTTC
-	TRBV19	TRBJ1-5	-	CASSSWVVTRDQPQHF	TGTGCCAGTAGTAGTTGGGTCGTAACTAGGGATCAGCCCCAGCATTTT
-	TRBV11-3	TRBJ1-1	-	CASSLEAGLEAFF	TGTGCCAGCAGCTTAGAAGCAGGGCTGGAGGCTTTCTTT
-	TRBV4-3	TRBJ2-3	-	CASSLGAGPGGSTDTQYF	TGCGCCAGCAGCCTAGGGGCAGGGCCCGGGGGTAGCACAGATACGCAGTATTTT
-	TRBV20-1	TRBJ2-1	-	CSASRGAKENEQFF	TGCAGTGCTAGTCGGGGGGCGAAGGAAAATGAGCAGTTCTTC
-	TRBV9	TRBJ1-2	-	CASSPTDSYGYTF	TGTGCCAGCAGCCCAACGGACAGCTATGGCTACACCTTC
-	TRBV21-1	TRBJ2-7	-	CASSKGSVARAHSYEQYF	TGTGCCAGCAGCAAAGGGTCGGTCGCCAGGGCCCACTCCTACGAGCAGTACTTC
-	TRBV5-4	TRBJ1-2	-	CASSLGLGEDGYTF	TGTGCCAGCAGCTTGGGGCTTGGCGAGGATGGCTACACCTTC
-	TRBV19	TRBJ2-7	TRBD1	CASSKGQGVYEQYF	TGTGCCAGTAGTAAGGGACAGGGAGTCTACGAGCAGTACTTC
-	TRBV5-5	TRBJ1-1	-	CASSVAYGGREAFF	TGTGCCAGCAGCGTGGCCTATGGGGGCAGGGAAGCTTTCTTT
-	TRBV5-4	TRBJ2-5	-	CASSSKVAAFGTQYF	TGTGCCAGCAGTTCTAAGGTAGCAGCATTTGGGACCCAGTACTTC